This T cell receptor (beta chain) was observed in a study of OX40 agonist ivuxolimab in advanced cancers. Study background: The patients received agonistic anti-OX40 (CD134) antibody ivuxolimab. Each patient was given ivuxolimab into a vein every 2 weeks, at 0.01 to 10 mg/kg.

V shed 5 bases and J 1 base; nucleotides not matched to a gene: 8. In germline, CDR1 is MNHEY, CDR2 SMNVEV (reference sequence). The length of the CDR3 is 16 residues. This clone was found once. Assay used: immunoSEQ multiplex PCR; TCRdb lists only in-frame clones, some missing. The sample carries around 15,000 clones, around 80% recorded once. The TCR was taken from an adult with an advanced solid tumor such as melanoma, head and neck, liver or kidney cancer. The chain is built from TRBV27 and TRBJ2-3, with 8 nucleotides matching TRBD2. The specimen comprised CD4+ or CD8+ T cells sorted from blood, sampled in a trial of the OX40 agonist ivuxolimab. The CDR3 nucleotides are TGTGCCAGCAGTCCCATGGGTAGCGGGGGCACAGATACGCAGTATTTT. It codes for CASSPMGSGGTDTQYF.